The 20 T cell receptor beta chains presented below share a single source sample, sequenced in a study of Ad26.COV2.S vaccination and SARS-CoV-2 variants. Treatment described: around 19 received Ad26.COV2.S at low or high dose, single or two shots; several received placebo; per-sample allocation not given. Following the first vaccine or placebo injection, samples were taken on day 63. Only in-frame clones appear in the TCRdb table, and some are missing; sequencing was by immunoSEQ multiplex PCR. Altogether a few hundred thousand clones are present, over 75% being singletons, with the ten largest covering around 3.6%. The source was peripheral blood, collected in a trial of Ad26.COV2.S vaccine versus placebo. The receptors shown here come from a person between 18 and 65 years old who received the Ad26.COV2.S COVID-19 vaccine or a placebo.

There are a few counts of this clone. J is TRBJ1-4 and V is TRBV5-4; no reliable D call. V was cut by 2 bases and J by 10 bases, with 9 bases left in between. CDR1 and CDR2 (germline): SGHNT, YYREEE (reference sequence). The CDR3 extends over 12 amino acids. The CDR3 DNA is TGTGCCAGCAGCTTTAGTCGGGGAAAACTGTTTTTT. It yields the protein CASSFSRGKLFF.

The genes are TRBV7-9 and TRBJ2-2, with 7 nucleotides matching TRBD1. The CDR3 totals 16 residues. Germline CDR1 reads SEHNR; CDR2 reads FQNEAQ (reference sequence). Germline trimming cut 2 bases from V and 3 bases from J; bases unmatched to any gene: 6. The CDR3 DNA reads TGTGCCAGCAGCTTAAATCAGGGGGAGCACACCGGGGAGCTGTTTTTT. This gives the protein CASSLNQGEHTGELFF.

With regard to this clone: A much bigger clone sits one base away, suggesting this may be a read error. The chain links TRBV9 to TRBJ2-3, with TRBD2 identical over 12 bases. Trimming at V came to 4 bases and at J to 1 base, leaving 1 base not matched to a gene. Germline V gene sequence: CDR1 SGDLS, CDR2 YYNGEE. This CDR3 contains 15 residues. The chain's CDR3 is CASSRLAGGTDTQYF. CDR3 bases: TGTGCCAGCAGCCGACTAGCGGGGGGCACAGATACGCAGTATTTT.

The J gene is TRBJ1-6, the V gene TRBV30, with 9 positions matching TRBD1. In germline, CDR1 is GTSNPN, CDR2 SVGIG (reference sequence). The CDR3 is 15 amino acids. The J segment lost 8 bases and the V segment lost 0 bases, leaving 5 bases of the junction unmatched. In DNA form, the CDR3 reads TGTGCCTGGAGTGTTCTAACAGGGGGCGATTCACCCCTCCACTTT. Translated: CAWSVLTGGDSPLHF.

The chain links TRBV28 to TRBJ2-7; no firm D call. V dropped 3 bases and J dropped 3 bases, with 15 bases sitting between them. Germline lookup yields CDR1 MDHEN and CDR2 SYDVKM. CDR3 length equals 15 residues. CDR3 sequence reads: CASSFPGMIGYEQYF. As DNA, the CDR3 is TGTGCCAGCAGTTTTCCCGGCATGATCGGCTACGAGCAGTACTTC.

The CDR3 region is CASSQDSGYSPLHF. CDR3 nucleotides: TGCGCCAGCAGCCAAGATTCCGGGTATTCACCCCTCCACTTT. The V call is TRBV4-1, the J call TRBJ1-6; D remains ambiguous. CDR3 length: 14 residues. Trimming removed 0 bases at V and 8 bases at J, with 8 bases between. Germline CDR1 and CDR2: MGHRA and YSYEKL.

This chain uses TRBV9 with TRBJ2-5; TRBD2 agrees at 8 bases. Germline V gives CDR1 SGDLS, CDR2 YYNGEE. The CDR3 runs to 17 residues. With 5 bases clipped from V and 3 bases from J, the junction kept 15 bases outside the gene matches. This CDR3 reads CASSPQAQLAGKETQYF. Here the CDR3 DNA reads TGTGCCAGCAGTCCCCAGGCCCAGTTAGCGGGGAAAGAGACCCAGTACTTC.

The rearrangement links TRBV7-2 to TRBJ1-2; D is uncertain. V lost 4 bases to trimming and J lost 6 bases, with 6 bases between them. CDR3 size: 11 residues. Germline loops: CDR1 SGHTA, CDR2 FQGNSA. Written as DNA, the CDR3 is TGTGCCAGCAGCTCACCAGATGGCTACACCTTC. As protein: CASSSPDGYTF.

This clone was seen just once. The chain has TRBV5-1 and TRBJ1-3, with TRBD1 as a possible D gene (6 bases). The CDR3 runs 16 residues. With 3 bases removed from V and 0 bases from J, the gap between germline ends came to 13 bases. CDR1 and CDR2 from the germline V gene are SGHRS and YFSETQ. CDR3: CASSSPRGDSGNTIYF. In nucleotides, the CDR3 is TGCGCCAGCAGCTCCCCTAGGGGGGACTCTGGAAACACCATATATTTT.

The V call is TRBV11-2, the J call TRBJ2-5, with a possible D match to TRBD2 (6 bases). CDR1 and CDR2 from the germline V gene are SGHAT and FQNNGV. V was trimmed by 5 bases and J by 5 bases, leaving 21 bases between them. This CDR3 is 16 amino acids long. CDR3 region: CASSPRLERAGETQYF. The CDR3 DNA is TGTGCCAGCAGCCCACGACTAGAGCGGGCGGGGGAGACCCAGTACTTC.

This clone was seen once. The rearrangement joins TRBV13 to TRBJ2-5, with 10 bases fitting TRBD2. Germline V gives CDR1 PRHDT, CDR2 FYEKMQ (reference sequence). Trimming at V came to 2 bases and at J to 4 bases, leaving 1 base not matched to a gene. This CDR3 is 14 amino acids long. CDR3 in amino acids: CASSLTSGAETQYF. The DNA for the CDR3 is TGTGCCAGCAGCTTAACTAGCGGGGCAGAGACCCAGTACTTC.

The chain links TRBV5-4 to TRBJ1-1, with 7 bases that match TRBD1. CDR3 length equals 14 residues. The germline V gene has CDR1 SGHNT and CDR2 YYREEE (reference sequence). J gave up 4 bases and V 3 bases, and 6 bases lay outside the gene matches. DNA of the CDR3: TGTGCCAGCAGCTCTAACAGGGGCGGCACTGAAGCTTTCTTT. It codes for CASSSNRGGTEAFF.

The J gene is TRBJ2-3, the V gene TRBV3-1 (or the pseudogene TRBV3-2); TRBD2 matches at 16 bases. Per germline, CDR1 LGHDT and CDR2 YNNKEL (reference sequence). The V segment lost 1 base and the J segment 3 bases; nucleotides outside the gene matches: 7. The CDR3 loop spans 19 amino acids. The CDR3, as DNA: TGTGCCAGCAGCCAAGGGGGACTAGCGGGGGGGCGAGAAACAGATACGCAGTATTTT. Translated, it gives CASSQGGLAGGRETDTQYF.

This chain joins TRBV28 and TRBJ2-4; the match to TRBD2 covers 8 bases. Germline V lookup: CDR1 MDHEN, CDR2 SYDVKM. CDR3 length: 18 amino acids. V trimming: 3 bases; J trimming: 5 bases; junction bases outside the gene matches: 15. The CDR3 DNA reads TGTGCCAGCAGTTTTGGGGTCGGAGCGGGGGCCGGGGAAAACATTCAGTACTTC. This translates into CASSFGVGAGAGENIQYF.

This clone has a handful of counts. The genes are TRBV10-2 and TRBJ2-1, with TRBD2 as a possible D gene (5 bases). The CDR3 sequence is 14 residues long. V lost 8 bases to trimming and J lost 10 bases, with 21 bases between them. Per germline, CDR1 WSHSY and CDR2 SAAADI. This chain's CDR3 is CASSQGLEPGEQFF. CDR3 nucleotide sequence: TGCGCCAGCTCTCAAGGACTCGAGCCGGGGGAGCAGTTCTTC.

The V call is TRBV18, the J call TRBJ2-3; 8 positions agree with TRBD2. Germline V gene lookup returns CDR1 KGHSH and CDR2 LQKENI. After removal of 8 bases from V and 5 bases from J, the junction contained 9 bases not matched to a gene. The CDR3 covers 14 residues. The CDR3 here is CASATSAQGDTQYF. Written as DNA, the CDR3 is TGTGCCAGCGCGACTAGCGCTCAGGGAGATACGCAGTATTTT. Complete variable domain (other parts from reference TRBV18 and TRBJ2-3): NAGVMQNPRHLVRRRGQEARLRCSPMKGHSHVYWYRQLPEEGLKFMVYLQKENIIDESGMPKERFSAEFPKEGPSILRIQQVVRGDSAAYFCASATSAQGDTQYFGPGTRLTVL.

V and J are TRBV9 and TRBJ1-2; the D gene is possibly TRBD1 (6 bases). The CDR3 consists of 16 residues. Germline CDR1 is SGDLS and CDR2 is YYNGEE. V lost 3 bases and J lost 8, with 23 bases in between. Here the CDR3 DNA reads TGTGCCAGCAGCGCGTCTTTACGGGGGGCGCGTGTGGGCTACACCTTC. Protein: CASSASLRGARVGYTF.

This clone was observed a handful of times. This chain joins TRBV3-1 (or the pseudogene TRBV3-2) and TRBJ1-4; 10 bases line up with TRBD1. Germline CDR1 is LGHDT and CDR2 is YNNKEL (reference sequence). The CDR3 contains 16 residues. J was trimmed by 5 bases and V by 5 bases; bases with no gene match: 8. This CDR3 reads CASSIGTGASNEKLFF. Written as DNA, the CDR3 is TGTGCCAGCAGCATCGGGACAGGGGCTTCAAATGAAAAACTGTTTTTT.

The genes are TRBV7-2 and TRBJ1-6; a weak D match, TRBD1 (5 bases). V gave up 2 bases and J gave up 0 bases, with 11 bases separating them. CDR3 length equals 17 residues. Germline CDR1 SGHTA, CDR2 FQGNSA. The CDR3 loop is CASSLRYRSSYNSPLHF. The CDR3 nucleotides are TGTGCCAGCAGCTTACGATACAGGAGCTCCTATAATTCACCCCTCCACTTT.

The chain combines TRBV5-5 with TRBJ2-5, with no clear D. This CDR3 has 13 amino acids. The V end was cut by 5 bases, the J end by 5 bases, with 13 bases between. The V gene's germline CDR1 is SGHKS and CDR2 YYEKEE (reference sequence). The CDR3 nucleotides are TGTGCCAGCAGATGGGCAGGCAAGGAGACCCAGTACTTC. Protein: CASRWAGKETQYF.